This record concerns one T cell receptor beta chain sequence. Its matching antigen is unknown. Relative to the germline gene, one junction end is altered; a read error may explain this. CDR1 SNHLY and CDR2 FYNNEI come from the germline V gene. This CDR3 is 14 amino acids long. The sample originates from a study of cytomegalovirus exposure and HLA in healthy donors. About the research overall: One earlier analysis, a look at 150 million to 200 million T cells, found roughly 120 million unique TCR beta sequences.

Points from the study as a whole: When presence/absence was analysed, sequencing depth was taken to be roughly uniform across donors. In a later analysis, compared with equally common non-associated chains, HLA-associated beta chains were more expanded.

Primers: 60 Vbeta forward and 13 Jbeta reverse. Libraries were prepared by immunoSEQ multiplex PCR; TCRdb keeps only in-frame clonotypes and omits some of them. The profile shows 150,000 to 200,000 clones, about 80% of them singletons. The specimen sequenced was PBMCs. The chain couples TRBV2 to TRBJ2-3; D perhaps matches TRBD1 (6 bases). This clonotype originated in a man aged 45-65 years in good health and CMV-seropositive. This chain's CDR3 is CASSEDRYTDTQYF. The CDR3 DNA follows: TGTGCCAGCAGCGAAGACAGGTACACAGATACGCAGTATTTT.